This T cell receptor (beta chain) was found in a study of naive CD8 T cells in extremely preterm neonates (dated by TCRdb to between 2016 and 2019). Background for the entire study: The study compared TCRbeta CDR3 repertoires of sorted naive CD8+ T cells across four age groups: extremely preterm neonates, term neonates, young children and adults. Results the study describes overall, beyond this receptor: The authors noted a small sample size and variable productive template counts among preterm samples as limitations. Prospective longitudinal studies of preterm and term neonates were called for by the authors so that T cell development could be tracked within individuals. Compared with all other age groups, preterm neonates showed significantly lower iChao1 richness (p < 0.05) along with an even clone distribution, indicating a less rich repertoire. Compared with the older groups, preterm CDR3s were shorter and closer to germline, carrying fewer N additions and showing less junctional trimming. A larger fraction of CDR3 nucleotide sequences was shared among preterm neonates (about 2.5%) than among term neonates (roughly 0.4%), young children (approximately 0.03%) and adults (roughly 0.01%).

The germline V gene (reference sequence) sets CDR1 to MNHEY and CDR2 to SMNVEV. V drops 2 bases and J drops 2 bases, leaving 10 bases in between. From cysteine to phenylalanine, the CDR3 is 14 amino acids long. Solely the CDR3 DNA is kept, with 42 bases framed from the first base. A remark on this clone: Its specific antigen is unknown. Within one base of it there is no much larger clone, and no base qualities were kept.

A two-step, bias-controlled multiplex PCR was used to amplify TCRbeta CDR3 regions from genomic DNA. Primers specific for every TRBV and TRBJ gene segment were included in the multiplex PCR. The immunoSEQ Assay was used to generate TCRbeta repertoire data. Regarding the original processing steps: To merge closely related sequences, reads went through filtering and clustering using a relative-frequency ratio and a modified nearest-neighbor algorithm. IMGT annotation was followed for the assignment of V, D and J genes to CDR3 sequences. Template counts were quantified against synthetic TCR CDR3 analog sequences and normalized for PCR amplification bias. Only unique productive sequences, defined as in-frame CDR3 sequences lacking stop codons, were included in the analyses. The immunoSEQ Analyzer software was used to calculate iChao1 richness and clonality, with clonality defined as 1 minus Pielou's evenness. Statistical tests were run in JMP, with either Student's t-test or a non-parametric test chosen according to Shapiro-Wilk normality results. Here the immuneACCESS table is served through TCRdb, limited to in-frame sequences with V and J called. Missing clones are a known gap in these copies; in checked studies unresolved V genes cover under half, and the rest lacks a known reason. The DNA gave D and trimming, while V, J and clone size come from that table. This sample lists around 5,400 clones; 90% to 95% were detected once. Approximately 0.64% of the sample goes to the ten largest clones.

A handful of extremely preterm deliveries, at about 23-27 weeks of gestation, provided the preterm samples. The study left out pregnancies involving fetal demise, active maternal HSV infection or known maternal HIV infection. A FACSAria III cell sorter was used to sort live, Annexin V-negative naive CD8+ T cells (CD3+CD8+CD45RA+CCR7+). Each sample yielded between roughly 17,000 and 110,000 sorted naive CD8+ T cells. Mixed venous-arterial cord blood was collected with preassembled standardized sampling kits. Cord blood was held at room temperature, and processing was completed within 4 hours of collection. Ficoll-Paque density gradient centrifugation was used to isolate mononuclear cells from diluted blood. Before sorting, mononuclear cells were cryopreserved in approximately 10% DMSO with roughly 90% FBS and kept in long-term storage at -150 degrees C. Annexin V and antibodies against CD3, CD8, CCR7 and CD45RA were used to stain the thawed cells. The DNeasy Blood and Tissue Kit was used to extract genomic DNA from snap-frozen pellets of sorted cells.

The receptor chain draws on TRBV27 and TRBJ2-7; the D gene assignment is ambiguous. This clonotype was obtained from a boy who was born preterm. Sample: naive CD8+ T cells from cord blood. The nucleotide sequence reads TGTGCCAGCAGTTTAGCGGAGCCCCCCTACGAGCAGTACTTC. It encodes CASSLAEPPYEQYF.